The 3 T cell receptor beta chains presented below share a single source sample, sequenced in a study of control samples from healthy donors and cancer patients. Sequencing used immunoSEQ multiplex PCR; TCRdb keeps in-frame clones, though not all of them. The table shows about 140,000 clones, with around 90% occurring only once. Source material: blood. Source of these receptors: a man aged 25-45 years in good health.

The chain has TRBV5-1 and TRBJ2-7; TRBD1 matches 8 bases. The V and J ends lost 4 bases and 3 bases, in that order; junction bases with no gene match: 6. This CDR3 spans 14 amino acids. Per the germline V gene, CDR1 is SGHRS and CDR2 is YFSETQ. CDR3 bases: TGCGCCAGCAGCCCGACAGGGGCCAGCTACGAGCAGTACTTC. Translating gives CASSPTGASYEQYF. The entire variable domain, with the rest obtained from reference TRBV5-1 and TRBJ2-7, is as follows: KAGVTQTPRYLIKTRGQQVTLSCSPISGHRSVSWYQQTPGQGLQFLFEYFSETQRNKGNFPGRFSGRQFSNSRSEMNVSTLELGDSALYLCASSPTGASYEQYFGPGTRLTVT.

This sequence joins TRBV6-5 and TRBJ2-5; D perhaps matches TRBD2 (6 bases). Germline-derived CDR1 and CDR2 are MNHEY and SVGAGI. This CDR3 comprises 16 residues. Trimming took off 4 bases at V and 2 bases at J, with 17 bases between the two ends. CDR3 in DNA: TGTGCCAGCAGTTTACTCGGACCACTAGCTCAAGAGACCCAGTACTTC. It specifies CASSLLGPLAQETQYF.

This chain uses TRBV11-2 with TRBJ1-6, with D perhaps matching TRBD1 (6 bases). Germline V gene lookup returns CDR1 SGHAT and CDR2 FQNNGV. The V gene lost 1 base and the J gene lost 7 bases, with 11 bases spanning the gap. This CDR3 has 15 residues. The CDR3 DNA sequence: TGTGCCAGCAGCTTAGCAGGGGTAGGGAATTCACCCCTCCACTTT. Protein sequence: CASSLAGVGNSPLHF.